Presented here are 19 T cell receptor beta chains from one specimen sequenced in a study of blood T cell repertoires in COVID-19 (dated by TCRdb to 2020 to 2021). The library was produced with the immunoSEQ multiplex PCR assay. Entries here come from immuneACCESS through TCRdb and include only in-frame sequences with V and J called. Some clones fail to appear in such tables; in the studies checked, an unresolved V gene covers under half of the shortfall, and the cause of the remainder is unknown. This sample is represented by roughly 230,000 clones; 80% to 90% of them were singletons. The ten largest account for 5% to 7.5% of the sample. The material sequenced was PBMCs or T cells enriched from blood (not recorded which). The source is a woman between 50 and 59 years old who had been exposed to COVID-19.

This rearrangement joins TRBV15 to TRBJ1-2; weak D call: TRBD1 (5 bases). The germline CDR1 and CDR2 sequences are LNHNV and YYDKDF (reference sequence). The CDR3 extends over 12 amino acids. Trimming removed 4 bases from V and 7 bases from J, with 10 bases in between. The CDR3 spells CATSIREGGYTF. The CDR3 DNA is TGTGCCACCAGCATCAGGGAAGGTGGCTACACCTTC.

This chain links TRBV7-2 with TRBJ1-1, with TRBD1 matching 9 bases. The CDR3 is 16 residues long. Looked up from germline, CDR1 is SGHTA and CDR2 is FQGNSA. Losses at the gene ends were 5 bases for V and 4 bases for J; bases not matched to a gene: 11. DNA of the CDR3: TGTGCCAGCAGCCAAAAGCCGGGACAGGGTTTCACTGAAGCTTTCTTT. Translated, it gives CASSQKPGQGFTEAFF.

The chain links TRBV2 to TRBJ2-1, with 11 nucleotides matching TRBD2. The CDR3 has 17 amino acids. Germline trimming cut 5 bases from V and 10 bases from J; bases unmatched to any gene: 16. Germline-derived CDR1 and CDR2 are SNHLY and FYNNEI. The CDR3 reads CASSYTGRLAGSGEQFF. CDR3 DNA: TGTGCCAGCAGTTACACCGGCAGACTAGCGGGGTCTGGGGAGCAGTTCTTC.

This chain uses TRBV6-5 with TRBJ1-1; no reliable D call. Trimming pared 8 bases from V and 6 bases from J, leaving 10 bases between. The germline V gene has CDR1 MNHEY and CDR2 SVGAGI. The CDR3 covers 11 residues. As DNA, the CDR3 is TGTGCCAGCCTGCGTCCCGCTGAAGCTTTCTTT. Translating it yields CASLRPAEAFF.

The J gene is TRBJ1-3, the V gene TRBV7-9; no clear D. Trimming cost V 1 base and J 6 bases, with 4 bases left between them. This CDR3 has 12 amino acids. Germline V gives CDR1 SEHNR, CDR2 FQNEAQ (reference sequence). The CDR3 here is CASSLDKNTIYF. CDR3 DNA sequence: TGTGCCAGCAGCTTAGACAAAAACACCATATATTTT.

This chain links TRBV11-2 with TRBJ1-1, with D possibly matching TRBD1 (5 bases). The CDR3 has 14 residues. Trimming pared 4 bases from V and 4 bases from J, leaving 13 bases between. Germline assignment: CDR1 SGHAT and CDR2 FQNNGV. In nucleotides, the CDR3 is TGTGCCAGCAGCTCCCAAAACAGGCTCACTGAAGCTTTCTTT. Translating gives CASSSQNRLTEAFF. Full variable domain (outside the CDR3, taken from reference TRBV11-2 and TRBJ1-1): EAGVAQSPRYKIIEKRQSVAFWCNPISGHATLYWYQQILGQGPKLLIQFQNNGVVDDSQLPKDRFSAERLKGVDSTLKIQPAKLEDSAVYLCASSSQNRLTEAFFGQGTRLTVV.

The rearrangement links TRBV27 to TRBJ2-1, with TRBD1 identical over 9 bases. With 2 bases clipped from V and 2 bases from J, the junction kept 4 bases outside the gene matches. CDR1 is MNHEY and CDR2 is SMNVEV in the germline V gene (reference sequence). This CDR3 comprises 16 residues. CDR3 sequence (DNA): TGTGCCAGCAGTTTAGTAAGGGACAGGGCCTACAATGAGCAGTTCTTC. Translation gives CASSLVRDRAYNEQFF.

The V call is TRBV27, the J call TRBJ1-6, with D possibly matching TRBD1 (5 bases). The CDR3 is 14 residues long. CDR1 and CDR2 from the germline V gene are MNHEY and SMNVEV (reference sequence). Deletions cut 2 bases from V and 9 bases from J, with 11 bases between. CDR3 sequence (DNA): TGTGCCAGCAGTTTAGGGGGGTTAGGTTCACCCCTCCACTTT. Amino acids: CASSLGGLGSPLHF.

The rearrangement links TRBV11-2 to TRBJ1-5; D is perhaps TRBD1 (6 bases). Trimming took 2 bases from V and 3 from J, leaving 11 bases between them. Germline V gives CDR1 SGHAT, CDR2 FQNNGV. The CDR3 contains 15 residues. CDR3 loop: CASSLQSGANQPQHF. The CDR3 region has the DNA TGTGCCAGCAGCTTACAGTCAGGGGCCAATCAGCCCCAGCATTTT.

This rearrangement joins TRBV19 to TRBJ1-1; no definite D call. The germline CDR1 and CDR2 sequences are LNHDA and SQIVND (reference sequence). Deletions cut 10 bases from V and 1 base from J, with 7 bases between. The CDR3 runs 11 residues. The CDR3 DNA reads TGTGCCACCCTCGGGAACACTGAAGCTTTCTTT. Its protein is CATLGNTEAFF.

The J gene is TRBJ1-3, the V gene TRBV19; D is possibly TRBD1 (5 bases). V gave up 7 bases and J gave up 2 bases, with 12 bases separating them. The CDR3 is 14 residues long. Germline V gene data show CDR1 as LNHDA and CDR2 as SQIVND (reference sequence). The CDR3 DNA reads as TGTGCCAGTACTTCGACAGTAACTGGAAACACCATATATTTT. Protein product: CASTSTVTGNTIYF.

This clone was observed at least ten times. The chain links TRBV5-5 to TRBJ1-1; TRBD1 aligns across 7 bases. The V gene end was trimmed by 1 base and the J gene end by 5 bases; junction bases not matched to a gene: 8. The CDR3 loop spans 15 amino acids. CDR1 is SGHKS and CDR2 is YYEKEE in the germline V gene (reference sequence). The chain's CDR3 is CASSLQTGRLTEAFF. The CDR3 nucleotides are TGTGCCAGCAGCTTGCAGACAGGGAGGTTAACTGAAGCTTTCTTT.

The count of this clone is one. V is TRBV10-2 and J is TRBJ1-5, with TRBD1 identical over 7 bases. The length of the CDR3 is 15 residues. The junction had 8 bases not matched to a gene; V was cut back by 3 bases and J by 6 bases. Per the germline V gene, CDR1 is WSHSY and CDR2 is SAAADI. The CDR3 sequence: CASSDHTGVGQPQHF. In nucleotides, the CDR3 is TGCGCCAGCAGTGATCACACAGGGGTGGGTCAGCCCCAGCATTTT.

The rearrangement joins TRBV20-1 to TRBJ2-7; weak D call: TRBD2 (6 bases). The CDR3 is made up of 11 amino acids. Germline V gene lookup returns CDR1 DFQATT and CDR2 SNEGSKA (reference sequence). V lost 6 bases and J 4 bases, leaving 10 bases between the germline ends. The CDR3 DNA follows: TGCAGTGCGCGGGATCAGTACGAGCAGTACTTC. This codes for CSARDQYEQYF.

The V gene is TRBV7-9, the J gene TRBJ2-2; 7 bases match TRBD2. CDR1 and CDR2 from the germline V gene are SEHNR and FQNEAQ (reference sequence). This CDR3 spans 14 amino acids. V shed 7 bases, J shed 2 bases, and the junction held 4 bases outside the gene matches. This CDR3 reads CASTSGVNTGELFF. The DNA of the CDR3 is TGTGCCAGCACGAGCGGGGTAAACACCGGGGAGCTGTTTTTT.

This clone was seen a single time. This sequence joins TRBV10-3 and TRBJ2-7; a possible D gene is TRBD1 (5 bases). Deletions cut 4 bases from V and 2 bases from J, with 12 bases between. The CDR3 spans 14 residues. The germline gives CDR1 ENHRY, CDR2 SYGVKD. The CDR3 bases are TGTGCCATCAGTGTATCGGACACAACCTACGAGCAGTACTTC. Protein: CAISVSDTTYEQYF.

The rearrangement uses TRBV5-6 and TRBJ2-5, with 8 positions matching TRBD2. With V trimmed by 4 bases and J by 1 base, 15 bases remained unmatched. The CDR3 contains 18 residues. CDR1 and CDR2 from the germline V gene are SGHDT and YYEEEE. Written as DNA, the CDR3 is TGTGCCAGCAGCCCGGGGGGGGGCGGGGGGCTTGTCCAAGAGACCCAGTACTTC. It yields the protein CASSPGGGGGLVQETQYF. Full variable domain (remainder filled in from reference TRBV5-6 and TRBJ2-5): DAGVTQSPTHLIKTRGQQVTLRCSPKSGHDTVSWYQQALGQGPQFIFQYYEEEERQRGNFPDRFSGHQFPNYSSELNVNALLLGDSALYLCASSPGGGGGLVQETQYFGPGTRLLVL.

The chain uses TRBV5-1 and TRBJ1-1; a possible D gene is TRBD1 (5 bases). CDR1 and CDR2 from the germline V gene are SGHRS and YFSETQ. The ends were cut back, 1 base at V and 4 bases at J, with 17 bases in the middle. The CDR3 covers 16 residues. The CDR3 nucleotides read TGCGCCAGCAGCTTGTTTGGACAAGGGGCCGGCACTGAAGCTTTCTTT. Its protein is CASSLFGQGAGTEAFF.

This sequence joins TRBV30 and TRBJ2-1; D might be TRBD2 (5 bases). The CDR3 has 13 amino acids. V lost 2 bases, J lost 8 bases, and 13 bases lay in between. The germline gives CDR1 GTSNPN, CDR2 SVGIG (reference sequence). Here the CDR3 DNA reads TGTGCCTGGAGTCATACTAGAGGTCATGAGCAGTTCTTC. Encoded protein: CAWSHTRGHEQFF.